This passage covers 26 T cell receptor beta chains from one sample sequenced in a study of blood T cell repertoires in COVID-19. Repertoires were generated with immunoSEQ multiplex PCR, while TCRdb's copy carries only in-frame clones and drops some. The sample has about 200,000 clones, roughly nine tenths seen once; the top ten hold about 2.1%. The specimen sequenced was PBMCs or T cells enriched from blood (not recorded which). The receptors stem from a middle-aged woman with acute COVID-19.

As DNA, the CDR3 is TGTGCCAGCAGTTCCCCCCGGGAGGATGAAAAACTGTTTTTT. Residues: CASSSPREDEKLFF. V gene TRBV6-5 combines with J gene TRBJ1-4; D not certain. CDR3 length: 14 amino acids. V lost 4 bases and J lost 6, with 12 bases in between. Germline loops: CDR1 MNHEY, CDR2 SVGAGI.

The rearrangement joins TRBV7-9 to TRBJ2-1; 7 bases align to TRBD2. J lost 4 bases, V lost 0 bases, and 0 bases had no gene match. The CDR3 contains 14 residues. Germline values: CDR1 SEHNR, CDR2 FQNEAQ (reference sequence). In nucleotides, the CDR3 is TGTGCCAGCAGCTTAGCGGGAGGGTACAATGAGCAGTTCTTC. Its translation: CASSLAGGYNEQFF. Full variable domain (remainder filled in from reference TRBV7-9 and TRBJ2-1): DTGVSQNPRHKITKRGQNVTFRCDPISEHNRLYWYRQTLGQGPEFLTYFQNEAQLEKSRLLSDRFSAERPKGSFSTLEIQRTEQGDSAMYLCASSLAGGYNEQFFGPGTRLTVL.

The CDR3 loop reads CASSPPLAGSGETQYF. CDR3 bases: TGTGCCAGCAGCCCCCCCCTGGCGGGGAGCGGGGAGACCCAGTACTTC. The chain links TRBV5-4 to TRBJ2-5, with a possible D match to TRBD2 (6 bases). This CDR3 contains 16 residues. V lost 4 bases and J lost 5, with 21 bases in between. The germline gives CDR1 SGHNT, CDR2 YYREEE (reference sequence). Variable domain in full (rest from reference TRBV5-4 and TRBJ2-5): ETGVTQSPTHLIKTRGQQVTLRCSSQSGHNTVSWYQQALGQGPQFIFQYYREEENGRGNFPPRFSGLQFPNYSSELNVNALELDDSALYLCASSPPLAGSGETQYFGPGTRLLVL.

The chain is built from TRBV27 and TRBJ1-2; TRBD1 might be the D (6 bases). V was clipped by 5 bases and J by 4 bases, with 17 bases between them. This CDR3 contains 15 residues. Germline CDR1 reads MNHEY; CDR2 reads SMNVEV (reference sequence). CDR3 nucleotide sequence: TGTGCCAGCAGTGGGGGGGGGACACCTAGCTATGGCTACACCTTC. Amino acids: CASSGGGTPSYGYTF.

This chain uses TRBV30 with TRBJ1-1, with 7 bases aligning to TRBD1. Trimming removed 1 base from V and 2 bases from J; junction bases left unmatched: 4. Germline V gene data show CDR1 as GTSNPN and CDR2 as SVGIG (reference sequence). The CDR3 has 14 residues. CDR3 sequence (DNA): TGTGCCTGGAGTGCGGACAGGATTAACACTGAAGCTTTCTTT. It codes for CAWSADRINTEAFF.

This chain joins TRBV4-1 and TRBJ1-2; 7 bases map to TRBD1. J was trimmed by 4 bases and V by 0 bases; bases with no gene match: 5. Germline V CDR1 and CDR2: MGHRA, YSYEKL. The length of the CDR3 is 15 residues. This chain's CDR3 is CASSQETGTAYGYTF. The CDR3 DNA is TGCGCCAGCAGCCAAGAAACCGGGACAGCCTATGGCTACACCTTC.

The chain combines TRBV10-1 with TRBJ2-7; 7 nucleotides line up with TRBD2. This CDR3 is built from 16 residues. V lost 0 bases and J lost 6; bases outside the gene matches: 11. Germline V CDR1 and CDR2: WNHNN, SYGVQD (reference sequence). The CDR3 loop reads CASSESGGSVASEQYF. The CDR3 coding sequence is TGCGCCAGCAGTGAGTCCGGGGGGTCTGTGGCGAGCGAGCAGTACTTC.

The CDR3 region has the DNA TGTGCCAGCAGTTACCAGCACGGGAGCCCCGAGGAGACCCAGTACTTC. It specifies CASSYQHGSPEETQYF. The rearrangement joins TRBV6-5 to TRBJ2-5; a possible D gene is TRBD2 (6 bases). There are 16 residues in the CDR3. From germline, CDR1 is MNHEY and CDR2 SVGAGI. Trimming removed 2 bases at V and 5 bases at J, with 18 bases between.

The rearrangement joins TRBV27 to TRBJ1-6, with a possible D match to TRBD1 (6 bases). Between the trimmed V and J ends, which lost 6 bases and 10 bases, there was a span of 16 bases. Germline loops: CDR1 MNHEY, CDR2 SMNVEV (reference sequence). This CDR3 spans 14 amino acids. The CDR3 coding sequence is TGTGCCAGCAGGCTACAGGGAGAAAGGTCACCCCTCCACTTT. Translation: CASRLQGERSPLHF.

The rearrangement uses TRBV9 and TRBJ2-7, with D tentatively TRBD2 (6 bases). Germline V CDR1 and CDR2: SGDLS, YYNGEE. Trimming pared 8 bases from V and 6 bases from J, leaving 21 bases between. This CDR3 is built from 14 residues. The CDR3 loop reads CASSEARDFLEQYF. The CDR3 DNA reads as TGTGCCAGTTCAGAAGCTCGGGACTTCCTCGAGCAGTACTTC.

J is TRBJ2-2 and V is TRBV27; the D is unclear. Looked up from germline, CDR1 is MNHEY and CDR2 is SMNVEV (reference sequence). There are 14 residues in the CDR3. V lost 5 bases, J lost 6 bases, and 13 bases lay in between. The CDR3 DNA reads as TGTGCCAGCAGTGCATCCGTCGGGTCCGGGGAGCTGTTTTTT. It translates to CASSASVGSGELFF.

The chain recombines TRBV6-5 with TRBJ2-7; D may be TRBD1 (7 bases). The V end was cut by 11 bases, the J end by 4 bases, with 12 bases between. Germline CDR1 and CDR2: MNHEY and SVGAGI. CDR3 length: 11 amino acids. The CDR3 DNA reads as TGTGCCGCGGGACAGTCATACGAGCAGTACTTC. Translating it yields CAAGQSYEQYF.

The chain combines TRBV9 with TRBJ2-5, with TRBD2 matching over 7 bases. Unmatched junction bases numbered 6, after V lost 6 bases and J lost 1 base. Germline CDR1 and CDR2: SGDLS and YYNGEE. The CDR3 runs 14 residues. This CDR3 is CASTGGGTQETQYF. The CDR3 nucleotides are TGTGCCAGCACGGGCGGGGGTACCCAAGAGACCCAGTACTTC.

This chain connects TRBV10-3 to TRBJ1-1; 7 bases fit TRBD1. Germline CDR1 and CDR2: ENHRY and SYGVKD. The CDR3 contains 13 residues. Unmatched junction bases numbered 3, after V lost 6 bases and J lost 2 bases. DNA for the CDR3: TGTGCCATCAGGGGGACAGATAACACTGAAGCTTTCTTT. Residues: CAIRGTDNTEAFF.

The chain joins TRBV18 to TRBJ2-4, with D maybe TRBD1 (5 bases). The V and J ends lost 3 bases and 0 bases respectively, with 21 bases between them. CDR1 is KGHSH and CDR2 is LQKENI in the germline V gene. The CDR3 has 19 amino acids. The CDR3 nucleotides read TGTGCCAGCTCACCCCTGCCGGTTGAACAGGAGACAGCCAAAAACATTCAGTACTTC. It codes for CASSPLPVEQETAKNIQYF.

With respect to this clone: Other nucleotide sequences in the sample specify the same CDR3. The chain carries TRBV2 and TRBJ1-1; 10 bases map to TRBD1. CDR1 and CDR2 (germline): SNHLY, FYNNEI. The CDR3 contains 13 residues. V trimming: 6 bases; J trimming: 4 bases; junction bases outside the gene matches: 2. The CDR3 bases are TGTGCCAGCAGCGGACAGGGGGGCACTGAAGCTTTCTTT. Translation: CASSGQGGTEAFF.

The genes are TRBV4-2 and TRBJ2-3; maybe TRBD1 (6 bases). The CDR3 extends over 16 amino acids. The V gene lost 1 base and the J gene lost 0 bases, with 11 bases spanning the gap. Germline V gene data show CDR1 as LGHNA and CDR2 as YNFKEQ. The CDR3 reads CASSQGDRSSTDTQYF. CDR3 coding DNA: TGTGCCAGCAGCCAAGGCGACAGGAGTAGCACAGATACGCAGTATTTT.

The chain employs TRBV5-5 and TRBJ1-5; 10 bases are shared with TRBD1. V lost 0 bases, J lost 1 base, and 7 bases stayed unmatched. CDR1 is SGHKS and CDR2 is YYEKEE in the germline V gene (reference sequence). This CDR3 is 18 amino acids long. This CDR3 is CASSLAGTGAPSNQPQHF. The CDR3, as DNA: TGTGCCAGCAGCTTGGCCGGGACAGGGGCGCCGAGCAATCAGCCCCAGCATTTT.

The chain combines TRBV5-4 with TRBJ1-2; D remains unclear. The germline V gene has CDR1 SGHNT and CDR2 YYREEE (reference sequence). The CDR3 sequence is 11 residues long. V lost 6 bases, J lost 3 bases, and 6 bases lay in between. The CDR3 loop is CASKLDYGYTF. The CDR3 coding sequence is TGTGCCAGCAAGCTGGACTATGGCTACACCTTC.

In its sample, this clone was seen a few times. CDR3 protein: CASSLTGAYEQYF. DNA of the CDR3: TGTGCCAGCAGCTTGACAGGGGCCTACGAGCAGTACTTC. The chain carries TRBV7-3 and TRBJ2-7, with 8 positions matching TRBD1. The V gene's germline CDR1 is SGHTA and CDR2 FQGTGA. Losses at the gene ends were 3 bases for V and 2 bases for J; bases not matched to a gene: 0. This CDR3 spans 13 amino acids.

The chain employs TRBV18 and TRBJ1-2; D may be TRBD1 (6 bases). The CDR3 is 13 amino acids. The germline V and J ends were trimmed by 6 bases and 3 bases, with 11 bases remaining between them. Germline-derived CDR1 and CDR2 are KGHSH and LQKENI. The CDR3 nucleotides are TGTGCCAGCTCCCAACAGGGCTACTATGGCTACACCTTC. Protein: CASSQQGYYGYTF.

This clone has just one count. This chain joins TRBV18 and TRBJ2-5; D might be TRBD1 (6 bases). The length of the CDR3 is 15 residues. Germline CDR1 KGHSH, CDR2 LQKENI. V lost 0 bases to trimming and J lost 2 bases, with 10 bases between them. The CDR3 DNA is TGTGCCAGCTCACCACCCGCAGGGGTTCAAGAGACCCAGTACTTC. This translates into CASSPPAGVQETQYF.

This clone was detected once. The V and J genes are TRBV5-4 and TRBJ2-3; tentatively, D is TRBD2 (6 bases). V dropped 4 bases and J dropped 4 bases, with 10 bases sitting between them. The CDR3 runs to 13 residues. The V gene's germline CDR1 is SGHNT and CDR2 YYREEE (reference sequence). The CDR3 bases are TGTGCCAGCAGCAGAGGACTATCAGATACGCAGTATTTT. Its protein product is CASSRGLSDTQYF.

V is TRBV6-5 and J is TRBJ2-7, with TRBD2 matching 15 bases. Losses at the gene ends were 6 bases for V and 6 bases for J; bases not matched to a gene: 6. Looked up from germline, CDR1 is MNHEY and CDR2 is SVGAGI. The CDR3 consists of 15 residues. CDR3 in DNA: TGTGCCAGCAGAAGGACTAGCGGGGGGGCCTCCGAGCAGTACTTC. This codes for CASRRTSGGASEQYF.

In nucleotides, the CDR3 is TGTGCCAGCAGCTCCAGGACTAGCAGGTACGAGCAGTACTTC. Encoded protein: CASSSRTSRYEQYF. The chain recombines TRBV3-1 (or the pseudogene TRBV3-2) with TRBJ2-7; 8 nucleotides line up with TRBD2. The CDR3 covers 14 residues. The V segment lost 5 bases and the J segment 4 bases; nucleotides outside the gene matches: 7. From germline, CDR1 is LGHDT and CDR2 YNNKEL (reference sequence).

This clone was found once. J is TRBJ2-7 and V is TRBV2; 10 positions match TRBD2. CDR3 length: 16 amino acids. With V trimmed by 4 bases and J by 5 bases, 11 bases remained unmatched. CDR1 is SNHLY and CDR2 is FYNNEI in the germline V gene. CDR3 sequence reads: CASSGPALAGEDEQYF. In DNA form, the CDR3 reads TGTGCCAGCAGTGGGCCTGCGCTAGCGGGGGAGGACGAGCAGTACTTC.